The following is a T cell receptor (beta chain) sequence with its context. This entry comes from a study of pediatric ulcerative colitis. Sequencing was performed with immunoSEQ multiplex PCR; in TCRdb, only in-frame clones are kept and a portion is missing. There are 54,000 or so clones in the sample; about nine tenths occur only once, and around 1.5% lies in the top ten. The receptor was derived from a boy between 10 and 17 years old who was a control in a study of pediatric ulcerative colitis. The sequenced material came from blood.

The CDR3 sequence is CASSEQGVVDEQFF. The CDR3 DNA reads as TGTGCCAGCAGCGAACAGGGGGTGGTGGATGAGCAGTTCTTC. The chain has TRBV9 and TRBJ2-1, with 8 bases that match TRBD1. V trimming: 3 bases; J trimming: 8 bases; junction bases outside the gene matches: 7. CDR3 length: 14 amino acids. Germline V gene sequence: CDR1 SGDLS, CDR2 YYNGEE.